These T cell receptor beta chains were read from a single sample in a study of radiotherapy plus CTLA-4 blockade in lung cancer. Assay: immunoSEQ multiplex PCR; the TCRdb copy retains only in-frame clones and omits some. The profile covers over 14,000 clones, with 87% appearing a single time and approximately 14% taken by the ten largest. Sequences were derived from peripheral blood, sampled from a patient treated with radiotherapy plus ipilimumab. The receptors originated from a human donor with non-small cell lung cancer that progressed on radiotherapy plus ipilimumab. Some clones in this sample may be carry-over from other donors' samples. Each CDR3 is given with its conserved first and last residue. A D gene is named only where the DNA matches it firmly. Clone size is not always given. Where it is, it says once, few, many or a class for expanded clones.

DNA: TGTGCCAGCCGGGGGGCACCGGGCAGCACAGATACGCAGTATTTT
CDR3: CASRGAPGSTDTQYF
J: TRBJ2-3
V: TRBV19
D: -
size: -

DNA: TGTGCCAGCAGCCAAATCGGGACTAGCGGGATGTGGGAGACCCAGTACTTC
CDR3: CASSQIGTSGMWETQYF
J: TRBJ2-5
V: TRBV5-8
D: TRBD2
size: once

DNA: TGCGCCAGCACCAAGGGACTAGTTACAGATACGCAGTATTTT
CDR3: CASTKGLVTDTQYF
J: TRBJ2-3
V: TRBV5-1
D: TRBD2
size: -

DNA: TGTGCCAGCAGCTCCCCCGGACAGGGGGCTTTTCTCGAGCAGTACTTC
CDR3: CASSSPGQGAFLEQYF
J: TRBJ2-7
V: TRBV13
D: TRBD1
size: -

DNA: TGTGCCAGCATGAAGGAGGGAACTTGGGCTTTCTTT
CDR3: CASMKEGTWAFF
J: TRBJ1-1
V: TRBV2
D: -
size: -

DNA: TGTGCCAGCAGCCGGAGGAACCGGGGACTAGCGGGAGTAAGGTCCGGGGAGCTGTTTTTT
CDR3: CASSRRNRGLAGVRSGELFF
J: TRBJ2-2
V: TRBV7-8
D: TRBD2
size: once

DNA: TGTGCCAGTAGGGTTGGAGATTCACCCCTCCACTTT
CDR3: CASRVGDSPLHF
J: TRBJ1-6
V: TRBV19
D: -
size: -

DNA: TGCGCCAGCAGCTTGGTATCAGGGGTTAATGAAAAACTGTTTTTT
CDR3: CASSLVSGVNEKLFF
J: TRBJ1-4
V: TRBV5-1
D: -
size: once

DNA: TGTGCCAGCAGTGAGGGACAGCTCTACGGCTACACCTTC
CDR3: CASSEGQLYGYTF
J: TRBJ1-2
V: TRBV5-6
D: TRBD1
size: -

DNA: TGCGCCAGCAGTTTTAGCTCCTACAATGAGCAGTTCTTC
CDR3: CASSFSSYNEQFF
J: TRBJ2-1
V: TRBV10-1
D: -
size: -

DNA: TGTGCCAGCAGCCGCCTTAGACCCATTCCACAGGCGGCTTTCTTT
CDR3: CASSRLRPIPQAAFF
J: TRBJ1-1
V: TRBV14
D: -
size: -

DNA: TGTGCCAGCAGCCAAGGGACTCTCACAGATACGCAGTATTTT
CDR3: CASSQGTLTDTQYF
J: TRBJ2-3
V: TRBV7-3
D: -
size: -

DNA: TGCGCCAGCAGGTTCAGCGGGGCAGGCACAGATACGCAGTATTTT
CDR3: CASRFSGAGTDTQYF
J: TRBJ2-3
V: TRBV5-1
D: TRBD2
size: -

DNA: TGTGCCAGCAGTTTCTGGCTAGCGGAAAACAATGAGCAGTTCTTC
CDR3: CASSFWLAENNEQFF
J: TRBJ2-1
V: TRBV27
D: TRBD2
size: -

DNA: TGCGCCAGCAGCCAAGTTGATATGGGCTTCTCCTCCTACGAGCAGTACTTC
CDR3: CASSQVDMGFSSYEQYF
J: TRBJ2-7
V: TRBV4-1
D: -
size: -

DNA: TGTGCCAGCAGAGAATGGGGCTCCGGGAGCGGGGAGACCCAGTACTTC
CDR3: CASREWGSGSGETQYF
J: TRBJ2-5
V: TRBV27
D: -
size: -

DNA: TGTGCCAGCAGTTTGACAGGGAACCCTAATCAGCCCCAGCATTTT
CDR3: CASSLTGNPNQPQHF
J: TRBJ1-5
V: TRBV6-5
D: TRBD1
size: -

DNA: TGTGCCAGCAGCCCTTGGGCCGGGGCCAACGTCCTGACTTTC
CDR3: CASSPWAGANVLTF
J: TRBJ2-6
V: TRBV7-3
D: -
size: -

DNA: TGCGCCAGCAGCTGGGGAGGGAACACCGGGGAGCTGTTTTTT
CDR3: CASSWGGNTGELFF
J: TRBJ2-2
V: TRBV5-1
D: -
size: -

DNA: TGTGCCAGCAGTCTCAGGGACAGGGGCTACAATGAGCAGTTCTTC
CDR3: CASSLRDRGYNEQFF
J: TRBJ2-1
V: TRBV27
D: TRBD1
size: -

DNA: TGTGCCAGCAGCGAGACTAGCGAGTACGAGCAGTACTTC
CDR3: CASSETSEYEQYF
J: TRBJ2-7
V: TRBV4-2
D: TRBD2
size: -

DNA: TGTGCCAGCAGGCCCTTCGGGACTAGCGGGGGATCCTACGAGCAGTACTTC
CDR3: CASRPFGTSGGSYEQYF
J: TRBJ2-7
V: TRBV27
D: TRBD2
size: -

DNA: TGCAGTGCTATGCGTCCCGAAAAACTGTTTTTT
CDR3: CSAMRPEKLFF
J: TRBJ1-4
V: TRBV20-1
D: -
size: -

DNA: TGTGCCAGCAGTGTTCGGGCGGAGAACAGGCCCACCGGGGAGCTGTTTTTT
CDR3: CASSVRAENRPTGELFF
J: TRBJ2-2
V: TRBV25-1
D: -
size: -

DNA: TGTGCCAGCAGCTTGGGGGGGCACCATGAAAAACTGTTTTTT
CDR3: CASSLGGHHEKLFF
J: TRBJ1-4
V: TRBV5-6
D: -
size: -

DNA: TGCGCCAGCAGCCCAGTACGAGGCGGGACTGAAGCTTTCTTT
CDR3: CASSPVRGGTEAFF
J: TRBJ1-1
V: TRBV5-1
D: -
size: -

DNA: TGTGCCAGCAGCCTCACCGGGGGTACAGATACGCAGTATTTT
CDR3: CASSLTGGTDTQYF
J: TRBJ2-3
V: TRBV11-2
D: -
size: -

DNA: TGCGCCAGCAGCTTAGGGGGGGGCTACAATGAGCAGTTCTTC
CDR3: CASSLGGGYNEQFF
J: TRBJ2-1
V: TRBV5-1
D: -
size: once

DNA: TGTGCCAGCACCCATAGCGGGGGGAGGTACCAAGAGACCCAGTACTTC
CDR3: CASTHSGGRYQETQYF
J: TRBJ2-5
V: TRBV7-8
D: TRBD2
size: -

DNA: TGTGCCAGCAGCTTAGATGGGAGGGAAGGCTCCTACGAGCAGTACTTC
CDR3: CASSLDGREGSYEQYF
J: TRBJ2-7
V: TRBV11-3
D: TRBD2
size: few

DNA: TGTGCCAGCGGTGGAGTTGTCGTGTGGCCCCACAATGAGCAGTTCTTC
CDR3: CASGGVVVWPHNEQFF
J: TRBJ2-1
V: TRBV28
D: -
size: -

DNA: TGTGCCAGTAGTATAACAGGGGACCTCTATGGCTACACCTTC
CDR3: CASSITGDLYGYTF
J: TRBJ1-2
V: TRBV19
D: TRBD1
size: -

DNA: TGTGCCAGCAGCCCGACAGGGGGAACCATAAAACTGTTTTTT
CDR3: CASSPTGGTIKLFF
J: TRBJ1-4
V: TRBV9
D: TRBD1
size: few

DNA: TGTGCCAGCAGCTTAGACTATAAAGATACGCAGTATTTT
CDR3: CASSLDYKDTQYF
J: TRBJ2-3
V: TRBV7-2
D: -
size: -

DNA: TGTGCCAGCAGTTACTCGCTCGGGGGGGGGAATCAGCCCCAGCATTTT
CDR3: CASSYSLGGGNQPQHF
J: TRBJ1-5
V: TRBV6-6
D: -
size: -

DNA: TGTGCCAGCAGTGAGACTAGCGGGGCCACAGATACGCAGTATTTT
CDR3: CASSETSGATDTQYF
J: TRBJ2-3
V: TRBV6-4
D: TRBD2
size: -

DNA: TGCGCCAGCAGCCAAGGGTTCCAGGTTCTGAACACTGAAGCTTTCTTT
CDR3: CASSQGFQVLNTEAFF
J: TRBJ1-1
V: TRBV4-1
D: -
size: once

DNA: TGTGCCAGCTCATCGGGACAGAACACTGAAGCTTTCTTT
CDR3: CASSSGQNTEAFF
J: TRBJ1-1
V: TRBV18
D: -
size: -

DNA: TGTGCCAGCAGCTTAGCCGTGGGACTTAGGGGAGAGACCCAGTACTTC
CDR3: CASSLAVGLRGETQYF
J: TRBJ2-5
V: TRBV7-9
D: -
size: -

DNA: TGTGCCAGCAGTCAGAATTCACCCCTCCACTTT
CDR3: CASSQNSPLHF
J: TRBJ1-6
V: TRBV2
D: -
size: -

DNA: TGTGCCAGCGGGATAGCGGGTCTCCAAGAGACCCAGTACTTC
CDR3: CASGIAGLQETQYF
J: TRBJ2-5
V: TRBV11-2
D: TRBD2
size: -

DNA: TGCGCCAGCAGCTACCAGGGGACCGAGAACACCGGGGAGCTGTTTTTT
CDR3: CASSYQGTENTGELFF
J: TRBJ2-2
V: TRBV5-1
D: -
size: -

DNA: TGTGCCAGTAACCCGGGACAGGGGGCGCCTAGGACTGAAGCTTTCTTT
CDR3: CASNPGQGAPRTEAFF
J: TRBJ1-1
V: TRBV19
D: TRBD1
size: -

DNA: TGTGCCAGCAGCGAGGACACCCTTGAAGCTTTCTTT
CDR3: CASSEDTLEAFF
J: TRBJ1-1
V: TRBV2
D: -
size: -

DNA: TGTGCCAGCAGTTCACCGGGACAGGGCCACTATGGCTACACCTTC
CDR3: CASSSPGQGHYGYTF
J: TRBJ1-2
V: TRBV27
D: TRBD1
size: -

DNA: TGTGCCAGCAGCTTGGTGACAGTTTACGAGCAGTACTTC
CDR3: CASSLVTVYEQYF
J: TRBJ2-7
V: TRBV5-6
D: -
size: once

DNA: TGTGCCAGCAGTACTACAGGGAGCGGGGAGCTGTTTTTT
CDR3: CASSTTGSGELFF
J: TRBJ2-2
V: TRBV6-4
D: -
size: -

DNA: TGTGCCAGCAGTGCCTCCCTAGACAGCCTTAATGAAAAACTGTTTTTT
CDR3: CASSASLDSLNEKLFF
J: TRBJ1-4
V: TRBV25-1
D: -
size: -

DNA: TGTGCCAGCAGTTTATGGTCCACAGGGGGACAGCCCCAGCATTTT
CDR3: CASSLWSTGGQPQHF
J: TRBJ1-5
V: TRBV28
D: TRBD1
size: -

DNA: TGTGCCAGCTCCCAGGGGATCGTGGCAGATACGCAGTATTTT
CDR3: CASSQGIVADTQYF
J: TRBJ2-3
V: TRBV9
D: -
size: once

DNA: TGTGCCAGCAGCTTGGTCAGGGGTAACTATGGCTACACCTTC
CDR3: CASSLVRGNYGYTF
J: TRBJ1-2
V: TRBV5-5
D: -
size: -

DNA: TGTGCCAGCAGCCGACCGCTAGCGGGGGCCAACACAGATACGCAGTATTTT
CDR3: CASSRPLAGANTDTQYF
J: TRBJ2-3
V: TRBV7-2
D: TRBD2
size: once

DNA: TGTGTCAGCAGCTCATATAGAGAGACCCAGTACTTC
CDR3: CVSSSYRETQYF
J: TRBJ2-5
V: TRBV7-6
D: -
size: -

DNA: TGTGCCACCACGACAGGGGTCAGCTACGAGCAGTACTTC
CDR3: CATTTGVSYEQYF
J: TRBJ2-7
V: TRBV2
D: TRBD1
size: once

DNA: TGTGCCAGCAGCTTAGCCGGGGGGAGGGGCGACAATGAGCAGTTCTTC
CDR3: CASSLAGGRGDNEQFF
J: TRBJ2-1
V: TRBV7-9
D: TRBD2
size: -